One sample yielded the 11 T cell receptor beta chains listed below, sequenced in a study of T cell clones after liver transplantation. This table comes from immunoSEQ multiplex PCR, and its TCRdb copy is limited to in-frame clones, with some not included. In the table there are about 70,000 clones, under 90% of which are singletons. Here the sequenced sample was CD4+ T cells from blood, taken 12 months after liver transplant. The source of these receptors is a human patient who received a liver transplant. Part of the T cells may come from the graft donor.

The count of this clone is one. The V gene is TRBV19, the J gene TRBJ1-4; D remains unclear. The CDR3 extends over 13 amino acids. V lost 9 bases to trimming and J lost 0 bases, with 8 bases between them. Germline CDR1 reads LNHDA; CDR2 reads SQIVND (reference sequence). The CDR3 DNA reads TGTGCCAGCGGATTTGCAACTAATGAAAAACTGTTTTTT. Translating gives CASGFATNEKLFF.

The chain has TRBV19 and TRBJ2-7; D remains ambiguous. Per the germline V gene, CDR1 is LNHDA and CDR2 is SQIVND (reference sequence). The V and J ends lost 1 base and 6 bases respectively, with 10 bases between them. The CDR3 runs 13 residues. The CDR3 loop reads CASSIVDRLEQYF. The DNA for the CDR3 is TGTGCCAGTAGTATAGTCGATCGCCTCGAGCAGTACTTC.

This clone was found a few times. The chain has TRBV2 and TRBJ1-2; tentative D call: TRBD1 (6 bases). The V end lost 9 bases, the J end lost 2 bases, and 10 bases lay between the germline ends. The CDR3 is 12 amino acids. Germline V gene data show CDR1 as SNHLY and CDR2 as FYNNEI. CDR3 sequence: CASNDRNYGYTF. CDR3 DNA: TGTGCCAGTAACGACAGGAACTATGGCTACACCTTC.

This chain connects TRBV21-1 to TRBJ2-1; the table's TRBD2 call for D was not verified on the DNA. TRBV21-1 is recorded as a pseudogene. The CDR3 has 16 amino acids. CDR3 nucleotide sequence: TGTGCCAGCAGCAAAAGACTAGCGGGAGGTCAAAATGAGCAGTTCTTC. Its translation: CASSKRLAGGQNEQFF.

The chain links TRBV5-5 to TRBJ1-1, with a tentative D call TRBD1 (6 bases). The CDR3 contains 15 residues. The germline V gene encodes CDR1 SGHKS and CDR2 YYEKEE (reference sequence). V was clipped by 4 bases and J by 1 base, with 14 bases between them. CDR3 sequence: CASSTRPGANTEAFF. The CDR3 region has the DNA TGTGCCAGCAGCACAAGGCCGGGGGCGAACACTGAAGCTTTCTTT.

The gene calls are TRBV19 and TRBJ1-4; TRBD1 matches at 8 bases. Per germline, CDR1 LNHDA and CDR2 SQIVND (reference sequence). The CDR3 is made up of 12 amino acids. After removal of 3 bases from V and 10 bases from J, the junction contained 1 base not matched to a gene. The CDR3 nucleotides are TGTGCCAGTAGTATGGACAGGGTAAAACTGTTTTTT. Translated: CASSMDRVKLFF.

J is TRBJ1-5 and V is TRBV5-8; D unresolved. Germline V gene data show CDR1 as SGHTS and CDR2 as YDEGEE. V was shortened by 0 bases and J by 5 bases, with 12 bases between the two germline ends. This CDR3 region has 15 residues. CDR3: CASSLGEGYDQPQHF. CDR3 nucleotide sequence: TGTGCCAGCAGCTTGGGAGAAGGGTATGATCAGCCCCAGCATTTT.

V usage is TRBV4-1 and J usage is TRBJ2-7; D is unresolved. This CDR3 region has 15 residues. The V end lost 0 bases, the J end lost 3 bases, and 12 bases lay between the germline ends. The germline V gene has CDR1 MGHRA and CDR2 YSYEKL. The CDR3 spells CASSQDEVTVYEQYF. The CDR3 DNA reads TGCGCCAGCAGCCAAGATGAAGTAACAGTCTACGAGCAGTACTTC.

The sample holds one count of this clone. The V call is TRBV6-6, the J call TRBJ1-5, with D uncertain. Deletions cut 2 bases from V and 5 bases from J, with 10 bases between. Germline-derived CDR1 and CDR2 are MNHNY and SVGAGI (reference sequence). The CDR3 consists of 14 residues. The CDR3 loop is CASSYLNGDQPQHF. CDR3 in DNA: TGTGCCAGCAGTTACCTCAACGGGGATCAGCCCCAGCATTTT.

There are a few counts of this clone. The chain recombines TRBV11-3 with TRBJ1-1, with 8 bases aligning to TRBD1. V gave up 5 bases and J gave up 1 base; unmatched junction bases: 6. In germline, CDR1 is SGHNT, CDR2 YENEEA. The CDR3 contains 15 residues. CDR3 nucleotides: TGTGCCAGCAGCACGCAAGGACAGGGGAACACTGAAGCTTTCTTT. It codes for CASSTQGQGNTEAFF. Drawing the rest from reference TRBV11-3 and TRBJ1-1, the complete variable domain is EAGVVQSPRYKIIEKKQPVAFWCNPISGHNTLYWYLQNLGQGPELLIRYENEEAVDDSQLPKDRFSAERLKGVDSTLKIQPAELGDSAVYLCASSTQGQGNTEAFFGQGTRLTVV.

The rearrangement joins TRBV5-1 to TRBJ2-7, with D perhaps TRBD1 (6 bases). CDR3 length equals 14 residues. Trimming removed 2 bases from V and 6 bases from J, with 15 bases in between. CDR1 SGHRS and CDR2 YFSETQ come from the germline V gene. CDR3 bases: TGCGCCAGCAGCTTCAGATACAGGGAGAGCGAGCAGTACTTC. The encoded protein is CASSFRYRESEQYF.